This TCR beta chain originates from a study of T cells after yellow fever vaccination. Study in general: SMART-Seq v4 Ultra Low Input prepared libraries from low-cell fractions. Study conclusions and caveats: The bulk population could contribute abundant contaminating clonotypes to FACS-sorted repertoires. Boosting was followed by the reappearance of most primary-vaccination clones (approximately 95% CD4, around 90% CD8).

Only a few counts were recorded for this clonotype. Its matching antigen is unknown. UMIs and a universal primer site were added when TCR cDNA was made by 5'RACE template switching. One entry per CDR3 protein results from TCRdb running MiXCR on the 5' RACE reads. The sample includes about 510,000 distinct CDR3 sequences, 20% to 25% of them seen just once. The germline V gene encodes CDR1 MGHDK and CDR2 SYGVNS. The length of the CDR3 is 14 residues. V shed 5 bases and J shed 0 bases, with 8 bases lying between them. Here the sequenced sample was PBMCs, taken roughly 20 days after the first yellow fever vaccination. The chain combines TRBV25-1 with TRBJ2-1; D remains unclear. The TCR sequence derives from a man between 18 and 35 years old who received the YFV17D yellow fever vaccine. In nucleotides, the CDR3 is TGTGCCAGCAGTACCGTTTACTCCTACAATGAGCAGTTCTTC. It yields the protein CASSTVYSYNEQFF.